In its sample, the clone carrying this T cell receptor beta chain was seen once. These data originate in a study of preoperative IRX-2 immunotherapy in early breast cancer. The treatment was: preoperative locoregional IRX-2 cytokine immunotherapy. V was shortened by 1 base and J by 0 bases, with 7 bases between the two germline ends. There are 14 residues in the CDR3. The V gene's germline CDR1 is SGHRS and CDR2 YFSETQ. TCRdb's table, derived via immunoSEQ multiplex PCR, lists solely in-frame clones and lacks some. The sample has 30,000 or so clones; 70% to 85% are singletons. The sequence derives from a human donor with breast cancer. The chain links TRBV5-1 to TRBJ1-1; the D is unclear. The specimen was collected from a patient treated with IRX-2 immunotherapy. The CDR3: CASSLSGLNTEAFF. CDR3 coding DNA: TGCGCCAGCAGCTTGAGCGGGTTGAACACTGAAGCTTTCTTT.